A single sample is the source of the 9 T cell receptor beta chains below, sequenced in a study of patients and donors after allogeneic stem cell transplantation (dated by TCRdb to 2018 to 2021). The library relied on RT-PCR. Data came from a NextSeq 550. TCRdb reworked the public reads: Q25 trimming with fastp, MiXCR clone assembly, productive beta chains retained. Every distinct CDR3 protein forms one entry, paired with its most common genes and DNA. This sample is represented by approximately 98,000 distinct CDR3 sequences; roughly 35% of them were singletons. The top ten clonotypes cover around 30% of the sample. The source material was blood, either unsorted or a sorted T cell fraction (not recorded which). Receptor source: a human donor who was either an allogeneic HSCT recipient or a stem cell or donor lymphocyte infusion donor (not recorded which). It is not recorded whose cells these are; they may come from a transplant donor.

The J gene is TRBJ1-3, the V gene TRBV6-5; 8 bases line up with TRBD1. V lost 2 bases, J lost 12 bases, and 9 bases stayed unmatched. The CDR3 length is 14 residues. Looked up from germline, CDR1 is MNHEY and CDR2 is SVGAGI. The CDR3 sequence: CASSYRATGEGIYF. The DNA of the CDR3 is TGTGCCAGCAGTTACCGGGCGACAGGGGAGGGCATATATTTT.

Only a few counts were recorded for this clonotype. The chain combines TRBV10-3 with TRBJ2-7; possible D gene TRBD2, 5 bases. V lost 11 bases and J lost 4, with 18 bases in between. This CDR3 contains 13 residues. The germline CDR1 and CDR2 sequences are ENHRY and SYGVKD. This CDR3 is CAHNKDGGYEQYF. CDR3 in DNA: TGTGCCCATAACAAAGACGGCGGGTACGAGCAGTACTTC.

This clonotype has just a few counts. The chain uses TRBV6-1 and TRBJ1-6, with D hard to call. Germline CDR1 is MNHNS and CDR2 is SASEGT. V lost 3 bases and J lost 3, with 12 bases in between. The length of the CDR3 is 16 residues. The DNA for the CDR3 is TGTGCCAGCAGTGACGGCGGATGTGTCTATAATTCACCCCTCCACTTT. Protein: CASSDGGCVYNSPLHF.

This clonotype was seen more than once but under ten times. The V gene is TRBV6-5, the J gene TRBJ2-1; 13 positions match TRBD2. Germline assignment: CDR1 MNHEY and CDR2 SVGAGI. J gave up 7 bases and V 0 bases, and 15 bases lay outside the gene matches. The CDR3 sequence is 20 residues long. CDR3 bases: TGTGCCAGCAGTTACTCCCCGAGTGGCCTGGGGACTAGCGGGACAAATGAGCAGTTCTTC. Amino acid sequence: CASSYSPSGLGTSGTNEQFF.

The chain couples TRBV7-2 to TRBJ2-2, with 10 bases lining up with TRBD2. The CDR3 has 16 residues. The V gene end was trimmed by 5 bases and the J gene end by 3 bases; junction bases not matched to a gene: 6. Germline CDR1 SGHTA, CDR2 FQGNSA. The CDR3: CASSPSGRAYTGELFF. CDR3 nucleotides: TGTGCCAGCAGCCCGAGCGGGAGGGCCTACACCGGGGAGCTGTTTTTT.

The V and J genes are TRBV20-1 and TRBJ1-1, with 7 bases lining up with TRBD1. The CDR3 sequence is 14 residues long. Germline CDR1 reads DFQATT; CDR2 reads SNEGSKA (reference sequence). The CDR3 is CTPVRDRANTEAFF. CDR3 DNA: TGCACACCCGTTAGGGACAGAGCAAACACTGAAGCTTTCTTT.

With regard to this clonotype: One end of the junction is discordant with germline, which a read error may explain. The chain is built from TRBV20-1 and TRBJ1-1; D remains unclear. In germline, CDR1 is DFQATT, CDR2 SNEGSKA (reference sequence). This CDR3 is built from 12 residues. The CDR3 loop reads CSAQKVGPEAIF. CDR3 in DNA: TGCAGTGCTCAAAAGGTTGGACCTGAAGCTATCTTT.

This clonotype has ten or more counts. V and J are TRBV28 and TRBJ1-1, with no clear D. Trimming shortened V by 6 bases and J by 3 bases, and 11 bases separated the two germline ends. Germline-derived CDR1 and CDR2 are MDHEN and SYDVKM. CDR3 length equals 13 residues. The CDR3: CASRDGLHTEAFF. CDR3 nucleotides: TGTGCCAGCAGGGACGGGCTCCACACTGAAGCTTTCTTT.

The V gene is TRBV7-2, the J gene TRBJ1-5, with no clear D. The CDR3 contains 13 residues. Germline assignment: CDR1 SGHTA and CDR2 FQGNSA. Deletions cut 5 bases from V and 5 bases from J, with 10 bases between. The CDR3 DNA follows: TGTGCCAGCAGCCAGCGGGGATATCAGCCCCAGCATTTT. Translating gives CASSQRGYQPQHF.